The T cell receptor (beta chain) under discussion was sequenced for a study of blood T cells in healthy people across ages. Study outcomes and limitations: Measured against age, TCR beta diversity per million T cells decreased in a roughly linear manner.

Concerning this clonotype: What it binds is unknown. A junction boundary mismatches the germline segment, possibly from a read error.

The germline gives CDR1 SGHRS, CDR2 YFSETQ. There are 13 residues in the CDR3. Extractions gave at least 5 micrograms of total RNA per sample. A J-beta primer mix and a sample-barcoded 5' primer were used in a second PCR of about 7 to 12 cycles. Carrying 12 random nucleotides, a template-switch adaptor labeled each individual cDNA molecule. TCRdb reprocessed the 5' RACE reads with MiXCR, giving one entry per CDR3 protein. The sample holds roughly 680,000 distinct CDR3 sequences, approximately 52% seen once. The sample consisted of blood. The chain employs TRBV5-1 and TRBJ2-7; D not resolved. The clonotype was recovered from an elderly woman in good health. The CDR3 sequence: CASSLHDAYERYF. The CDR3 nucleotides are TGCGCCAGCAGCTTGCACGACGCCTACGAGCGGTACTTC. The full variable domain, with the rest looked up from reference TRBV5-1 and TRBJ2-7, is KAGVTQTPRYLIKTRGQQVTLSCSPISGHRSVSWYQQTPGQGLQFLFEYFSETQRNKGNFPGRFSGRQFSNSRSEMNVSTLELGDSALYLCASSLHDAYERYFGPGTRLTVT.